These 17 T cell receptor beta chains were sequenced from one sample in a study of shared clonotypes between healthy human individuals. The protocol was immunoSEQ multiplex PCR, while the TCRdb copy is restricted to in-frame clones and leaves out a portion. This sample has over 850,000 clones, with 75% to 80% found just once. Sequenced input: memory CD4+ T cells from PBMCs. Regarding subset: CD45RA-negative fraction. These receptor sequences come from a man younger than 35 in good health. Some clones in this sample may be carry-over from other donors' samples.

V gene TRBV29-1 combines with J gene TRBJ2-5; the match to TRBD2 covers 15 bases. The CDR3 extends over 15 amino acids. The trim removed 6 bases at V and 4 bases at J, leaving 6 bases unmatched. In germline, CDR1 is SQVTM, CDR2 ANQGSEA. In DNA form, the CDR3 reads TGCAGCGTCGCCGGACTAGCGGGAGGGAGAGAGACCCAGTACTTC. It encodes CSVAGLAGGRETQYF.

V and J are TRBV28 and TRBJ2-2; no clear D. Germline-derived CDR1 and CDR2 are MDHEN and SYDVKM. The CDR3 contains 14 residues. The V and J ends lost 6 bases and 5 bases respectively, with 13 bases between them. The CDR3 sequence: CASSVYDFTGELFF. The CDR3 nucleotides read TGTGCCAGCAGCGTCTACGATTTTACCGGGGAGCTGTTTTTT. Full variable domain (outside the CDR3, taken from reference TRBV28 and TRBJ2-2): DVKVTQSSRYLVKRTGEKVFLECVQDMDHENMFWYRQDPGLGLRLIYFSYDVKMKEKGDIPEGYSVSREKKERFSLILESASTNQTSMYLCASSVYDFTGELFFGEGSRLTVL.

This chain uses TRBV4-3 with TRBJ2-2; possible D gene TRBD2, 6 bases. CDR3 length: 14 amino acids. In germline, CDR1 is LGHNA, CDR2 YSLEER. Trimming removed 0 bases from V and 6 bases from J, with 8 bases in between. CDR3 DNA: TGCGCCAGCAGCCAAGAGACTAGTTCCGGGGAGCTGTTTTTT. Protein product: CASSQETSSGELFF.

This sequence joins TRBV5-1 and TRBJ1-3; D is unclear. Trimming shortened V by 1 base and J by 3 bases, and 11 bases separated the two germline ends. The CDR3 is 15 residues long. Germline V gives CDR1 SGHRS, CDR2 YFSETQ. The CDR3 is CASSLFGPGGNTIYF. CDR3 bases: TGCGCCAGCAGCTTGTTCGGCCCGGGTGGAAACACCATATATTTT. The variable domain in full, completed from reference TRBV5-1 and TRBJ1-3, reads KAGVTQTPRYLIKTRGQQVTLSCSPISGHRSVSWYQQTPGQGLQFLFEYFSETQRNKGNFPGRFSGRQFSNSRSEMNVSTLELGDSALYLCASSLFGPGGNTIYFGEGSWLTVV.

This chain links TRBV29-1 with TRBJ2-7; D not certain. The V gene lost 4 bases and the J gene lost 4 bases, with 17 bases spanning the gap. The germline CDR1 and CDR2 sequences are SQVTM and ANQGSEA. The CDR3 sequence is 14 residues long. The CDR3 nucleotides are TGCAGCGTTGCCCCCTCGGGCAGCCCATACGAGCAGTACTTC. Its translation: CSVAPSGSPYEQYF.

As DNA, the CDR3 is TGTGCCAGCGCTTCCTGGCTAGCCGACACAGATACGCAGTATTTT. Its translation is CASASWLADTDTQYF. The chain has TRBV11-2 and TRBJ2-3; a weak D match, TRBD2 (5 bases). CDR1 and CDR2 (germline): SGHAT, FQNNGV. With 8 bases removed from V and 2 bases from J, the gap between germline ends came to 17 bases. CDR3 length equals 15 residues.

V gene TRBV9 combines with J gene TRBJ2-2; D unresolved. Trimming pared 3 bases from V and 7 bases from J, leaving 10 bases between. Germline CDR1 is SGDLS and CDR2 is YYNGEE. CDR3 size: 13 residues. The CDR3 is CASSAPSGGELFF. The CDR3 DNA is TGTGCCAGCAGCGCTCCTTCGGGCGGGGAGCTGTTTTTT.

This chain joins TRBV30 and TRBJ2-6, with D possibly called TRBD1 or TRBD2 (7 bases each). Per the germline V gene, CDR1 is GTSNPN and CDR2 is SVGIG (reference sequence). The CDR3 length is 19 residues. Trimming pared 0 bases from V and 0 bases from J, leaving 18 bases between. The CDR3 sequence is CAWSVRGGGSYSGANVLTF. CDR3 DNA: TGTGCCTGGAGTGTACGAGGGGGCGGGAGTTACTCTGGGGCCAACGTCCTGACTTTC.

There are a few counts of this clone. As DNA, the CDR3 is TGCAGCGTTGGACAGGCCTCTTGGGAGCAGTACTTC. This encodes CSVGQASWEQYF. J is TRBJ2-7 and V is TRBV29-1; D might be TRBD1 (6 bases). Germline assignment: CDR1 SQVTM and CDR2 ANQGSEA. V was pared by 4 bases and J by 7 bases, with 14 bases between. This CDR3 comprises 12 residues.

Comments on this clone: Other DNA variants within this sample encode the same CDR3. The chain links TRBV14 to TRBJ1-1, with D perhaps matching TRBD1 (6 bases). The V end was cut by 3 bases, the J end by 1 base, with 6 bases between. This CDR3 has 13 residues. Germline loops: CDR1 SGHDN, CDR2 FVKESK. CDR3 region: CASSQDRNTEAFF. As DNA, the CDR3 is TGTGCCAGCAGCCAGGACAGGAACACTGAAGCTTTCTTT.

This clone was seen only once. The CDR3 DNA is TGTGCCAGCAGTGCGATAACAGGGGGTTCAGAGACCCAGTACTTC. This gives the protein CASSAITGGSETQYF. This chain links TRBV6-1 with TRBJ2-5; the match to TRBD1 covers 8 bases. This CDR3 has 15 amino acids. The J segment lost 4 bases and the V segment lost 4 bases, leaving 8 bases of the junction unmatched. Germline CDR1 MNHNS, CDR2 SASEGT.

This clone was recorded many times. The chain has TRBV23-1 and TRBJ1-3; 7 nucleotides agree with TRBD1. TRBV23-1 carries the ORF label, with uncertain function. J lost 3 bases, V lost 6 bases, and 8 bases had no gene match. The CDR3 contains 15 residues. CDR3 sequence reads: CASSPGTAVGNTIYF. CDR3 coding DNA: TGCGCCAGCAGCCCAGGGACAGCTGTTGGAAACACCATATATTTT.

The CDR3 sequence: CAISDNAGGSYNEQFF. CDR3 bases: TGTGCCATCAGTGACAATGCGGGAGGATCCTACAATGAGCAGTTCTTC. V gene TRBV10-3 combines with J gene TRBJ2-1; 8 bases line up with TRBD2. Germline CDR1 and CDR2: ENHRY and SYGVKD. Losses at the gene ends were 3 bases for V and 1 base for J; bases not matched to a gene: 5. CDR3 length: 16 amino acids.

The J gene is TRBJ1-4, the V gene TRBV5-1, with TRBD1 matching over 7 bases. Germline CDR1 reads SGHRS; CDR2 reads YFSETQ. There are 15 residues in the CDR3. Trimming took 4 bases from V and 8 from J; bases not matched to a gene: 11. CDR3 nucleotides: TGCGCCAGCAGCCATAGACAGGGTTTGGAAGAAAAACTGTTTTTT. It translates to CASSHRQGLEEKLFF. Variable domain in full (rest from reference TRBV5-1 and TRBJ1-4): KAGVTQTPRYLIKTRGQQVTLSCSPISGHRSVSWYQQTPGQGLQFLFEYFSETQRNKGNFPGRFSGRQFSNSRSEMNVSTLELGDSALYLCASSHRQGLEEKLFFGSGTQLSVL.

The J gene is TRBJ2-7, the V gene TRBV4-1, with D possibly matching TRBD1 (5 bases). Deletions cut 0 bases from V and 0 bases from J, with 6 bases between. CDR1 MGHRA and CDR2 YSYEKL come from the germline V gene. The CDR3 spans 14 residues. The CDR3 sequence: CASSQDRASYEQYF. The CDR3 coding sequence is TGCGCCAGCAGCCAAGACAGGGCCTCCTACGAGCAGTACTTC.

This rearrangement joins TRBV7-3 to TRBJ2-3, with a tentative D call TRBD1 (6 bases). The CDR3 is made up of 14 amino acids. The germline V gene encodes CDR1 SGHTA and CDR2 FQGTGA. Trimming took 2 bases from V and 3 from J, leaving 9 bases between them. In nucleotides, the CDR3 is TGTGCCAGCAGCTTACTGGGGGCTACAGATACGCAGTATTTT. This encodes CASSLLGATDTQYF.

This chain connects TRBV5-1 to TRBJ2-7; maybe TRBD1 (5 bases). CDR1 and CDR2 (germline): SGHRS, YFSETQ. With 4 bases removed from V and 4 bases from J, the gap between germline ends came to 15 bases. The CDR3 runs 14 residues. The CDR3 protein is CASSGNTGPYEQYF. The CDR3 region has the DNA TGCGCCAGCAGCGGCAACACAGGACCGTACGAGCAGTACTTC. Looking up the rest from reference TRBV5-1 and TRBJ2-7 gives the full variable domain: KAGVTQTPRYLIKTRGQQVTLSCSPISGHRSVSWYQQTPGQGLQFLFEYFSETQRNKGNFPGRFSGRQFSNSRSEMNVSTLELGDSALYLCASSGNTGPYEQYFGPGTRLTVT.